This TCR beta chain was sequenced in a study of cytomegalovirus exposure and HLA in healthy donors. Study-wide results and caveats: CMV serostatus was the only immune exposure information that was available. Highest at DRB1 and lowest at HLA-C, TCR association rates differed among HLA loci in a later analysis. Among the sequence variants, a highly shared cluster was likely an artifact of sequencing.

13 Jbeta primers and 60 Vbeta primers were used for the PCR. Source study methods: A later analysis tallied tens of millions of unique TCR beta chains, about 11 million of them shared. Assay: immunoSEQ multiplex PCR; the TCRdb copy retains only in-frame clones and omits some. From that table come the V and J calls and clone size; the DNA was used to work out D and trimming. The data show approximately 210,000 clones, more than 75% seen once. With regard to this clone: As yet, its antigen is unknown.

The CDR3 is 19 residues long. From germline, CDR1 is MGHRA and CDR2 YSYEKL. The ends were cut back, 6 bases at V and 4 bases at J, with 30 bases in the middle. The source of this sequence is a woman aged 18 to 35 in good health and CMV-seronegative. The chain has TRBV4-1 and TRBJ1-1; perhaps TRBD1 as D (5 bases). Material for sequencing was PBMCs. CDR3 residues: CASRSQRVYGPQVTTEAFF. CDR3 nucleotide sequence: TGCGCCAGCAGAAGCCAAAGAGTTTACGGGCCACAGGTGACCACTGAAGCTTTCTTT.